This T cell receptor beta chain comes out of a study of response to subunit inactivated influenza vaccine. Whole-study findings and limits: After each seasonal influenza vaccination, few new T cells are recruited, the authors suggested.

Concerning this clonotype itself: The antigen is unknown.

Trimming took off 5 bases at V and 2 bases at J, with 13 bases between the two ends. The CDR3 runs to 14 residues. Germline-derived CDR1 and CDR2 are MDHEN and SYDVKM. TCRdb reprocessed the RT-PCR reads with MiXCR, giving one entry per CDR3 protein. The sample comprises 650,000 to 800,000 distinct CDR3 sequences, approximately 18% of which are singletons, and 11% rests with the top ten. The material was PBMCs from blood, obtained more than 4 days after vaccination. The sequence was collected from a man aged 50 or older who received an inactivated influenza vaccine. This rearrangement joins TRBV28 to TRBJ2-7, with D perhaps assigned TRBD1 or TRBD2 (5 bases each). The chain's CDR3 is CASSPRGTTYEQYF. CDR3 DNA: TGTGCCAGCAGTCCCCGGGGCACCACCTACGAGCAGTACTTC.